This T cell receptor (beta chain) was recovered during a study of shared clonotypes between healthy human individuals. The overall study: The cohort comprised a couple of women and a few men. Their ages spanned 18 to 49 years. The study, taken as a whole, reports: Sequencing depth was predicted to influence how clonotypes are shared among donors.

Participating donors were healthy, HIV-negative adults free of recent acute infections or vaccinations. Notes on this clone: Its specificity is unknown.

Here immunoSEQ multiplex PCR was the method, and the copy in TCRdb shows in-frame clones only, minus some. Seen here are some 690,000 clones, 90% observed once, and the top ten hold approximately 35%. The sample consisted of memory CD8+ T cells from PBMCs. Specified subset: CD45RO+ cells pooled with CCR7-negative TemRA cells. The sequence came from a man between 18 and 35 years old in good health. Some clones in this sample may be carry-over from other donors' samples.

The CDR3 spells CASSHDRGPTYEQYF. The CDR3 DNA sequence: TGTGCCAGCAGCCACGACAGGGGGCCTACCTACGAGCAGTACTTC. The chain links TRBV14 to TRBJ2-7; 10 bases fit TRBD1. This CDR3 has 15 residues. Per germline, CDR1 SGHDN and CDR2 FVKESK. Losses at the gene ends were 3 bases for V and 2 bases for J; bases not matched to a gene: 4.